The 10 T cell receptor beta chains below were found in one sample sequenced in a study of blood T cell repertoires in COVID-19. The table came from immunoSEQ multiplex PCR; TCRdb's copy has only in-frame clones and leaves some out. The sample includes tens of thousands of clones, about 80% of them seen just once. The sequencing input was peripheral blood. The source of these receptors is a woman aged 65 to 85 with acute or convalescent COVID-19.

This clone was seen just once. V usage is TRBV6-1 and J usage is TRBJ1-2, with D unresolved. CDR3 size: 14 residues. V lost 3 bases and J 4 bases, leaving 12 bases between the germline ends. Germline V gene data show CDR1 as MNHNS and CDR2 as SASEGT. In nucleotides, the CDR3 is TGTGCCAGCAGTGAGGCTTGGAGTTCCTATGGCTACACCTTC. Translated, it gives CASSEAWSSYGYTF.

V gene TRBV5-4 combines with J gene TRBJ1-2, with D tentatively TRBD1 (5 bases). The CDR3 spans 15 residues. CDR1 SGHNT and CDR2 YYREEE come from the germline V gene (reference sequence). Trimming pared 0 bases from V and 4 bases from J, leaving 13 bases between. In DNA form, the CDR3 reads TGTGCCAGCAGCTTGGTGGGGGGATCTGGCTATGGCTACACCTTC. Protein sequence: CASSLVGGSGYGYTF.

The V gene is TRBV2, the J gene TRBJ2-1; D remains ambiguous. CDR1 and CDR2 (germline): SNHLY, FYNNEI. The V and J ends lost 7 bases and 5 bases respectively, with 12 bases between them. This CDR3 comprises 13 residues. This chain's CDR3 is CASTLFRDNEQFF. CDR3 DNA: TGTGCCAGCACCCTATTCCGAGACAATGAGCAGTTCTTC.

The chain has TRBV6-6 and TRBJ1-5; 8 positions agree with TRBD1. Unmatched junction bases numbered 7, after V lost 7 bases and J lost 8 bases. CDR3 length: 13 amino acids. The germline V gene encodes CDR1 MNHNY and CDR2 SVGAGI (reference sequence). The CDR3 DNA reads as TGTGCCAGCACCGACGGACAGGGCGAGCCCCAGCATTTT. Protein product: CASTDGQGEPQHF.

The chain links TRBV6-5 to TRBJ1-4, with D possibly TRBD1 on 6 matching bases. CDR1 MNHEY and CDR2 SVGAGI come from the germline V gene. The CDR3 extends over 15 amino acids. With 4 bases removed from V and 3 bases from J, the gap between germline ends came to 12 bases. The CDR3 DNA follows: TGTGCCAGCAGTTTCAGGGGAAGGGCTAATGAAAAACTGTTTTTT. It codes for CASSFRGRANEKLFF.

This clone was seen more than once but under ten times. The rearrangement links TRBV15 to TRBJ1-1; 11 bases match TRBD1. V shed 3 bases, J shed 7 bases, and the junction held 4 bases outside the gene matches. The CDR3 runs 14 residues. Germline V CDR1 and CDR2: LNHNV, YYDKDF (reference sequence). Here the CDR3 reads CATSSRTGGGEAFF. The CDR3 DNA follows: TGTGCCACCAGCAGCCGGACAGGGGGCGGTGAAGCTTTCTTT.

The chain couples TRBV7-8 to TRBJ1-1, with 11 bases aligning to TRBD1. There are 14 residues in the CDR3. The V segment lost 0 bases and the J segment 6 bases; nucleotides outside the gene matches: 0. CDR1 is SGHVS and CDR2 is FQNEAQ in the germline V gene. The CDR3 region is CASSLAGQGAEAFF. CDR3 in DNA: TGTGCCAGCAGCTTAGCGGGACAGGGGGCTGAAGCTTTCTTT.

The V call is TRBV10-1, the J call TRBJ2-1; D ambiguous. Trimming stripped 10 bases from V and 0 bases from J, with 13 bases between. The CDR3 contains 14 residues. Germline assignment: CDR1 WNHNN and CDR2 SYGVQD (reference sequence). CDR3 loop: CATTTHSSYNEQFF. The CDR3 DNA reads TGCGCCACCACGACTCATAGCTCCTACAATGAGCAGTTCTTC.

This clone was seen only a few times. CDR3 coding DNA: TGTGCCAGCAGCCAAGACAACAGGGTCCACAATGAGCAGTTCTTC. This sequence encodes CASSQDNRVHNEQFF. The gene calls are TRBV4-2 and TRBJ2-1; D is perhaps TRBD1 (6 bases). Per germline, CDR1 LGHNA and CDR2 YNFKEQ. The CDR3 loop spans 15 amino acids. V lost 0 bases to trimming and J lost 5 bases, with 11 bases between them.

The chain uses TRBV2 and TRBJ1-2; TRBD1 matches 8 bases. In germline, CDR1 is SNHLY, CDR2 FYNNEI. The CDR3 has 14 residues. J was trimmed by 4 bases and V by 1 base; bases with no gene match: 2. The CDR3 loop reads CASSEGTGIYGYTF. CDR3 DNA sequence: TGTGCCAGCAGTGAAGGGACAGGGATCTATGGCTACACCTTC.